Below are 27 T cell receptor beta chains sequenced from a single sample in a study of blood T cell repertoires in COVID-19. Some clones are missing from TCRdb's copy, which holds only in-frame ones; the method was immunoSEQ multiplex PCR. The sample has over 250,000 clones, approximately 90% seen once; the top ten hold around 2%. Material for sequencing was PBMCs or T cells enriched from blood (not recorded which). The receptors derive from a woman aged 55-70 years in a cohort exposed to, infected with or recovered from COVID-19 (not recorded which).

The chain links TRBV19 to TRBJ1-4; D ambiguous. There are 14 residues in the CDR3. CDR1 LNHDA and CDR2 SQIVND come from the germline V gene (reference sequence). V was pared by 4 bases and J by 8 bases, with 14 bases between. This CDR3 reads CASSTGQMEEKLFF. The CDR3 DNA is TGTGCCAGTAGTACGGGTCAAATGGAGGAAAAACTGTTTTTT. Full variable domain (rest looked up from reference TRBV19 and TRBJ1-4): DGGITQSPKYLFRKEGQNVTLSCEQNLNHDAMYWYRQDPGQGLRLIYYSQIVNDFQKGDIAEGYSVSREKKESFPLTVTSAQKNPTAFYLCASSTGQMEEKLFFGSGTQLSVL.

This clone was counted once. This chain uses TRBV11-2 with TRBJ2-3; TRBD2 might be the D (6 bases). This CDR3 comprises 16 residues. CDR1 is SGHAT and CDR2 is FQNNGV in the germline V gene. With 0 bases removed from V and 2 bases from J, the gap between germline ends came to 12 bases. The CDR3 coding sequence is TGTGCCAGCAGCTTAGAACCGGGGAGGTCCACAGATACGCAGTATTTT. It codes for CASSLEPGRSTDTQYF.

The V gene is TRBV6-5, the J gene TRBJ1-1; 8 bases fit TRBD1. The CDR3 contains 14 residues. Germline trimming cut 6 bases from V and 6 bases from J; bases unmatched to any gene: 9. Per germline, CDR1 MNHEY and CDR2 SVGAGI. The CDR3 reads CASRDRDLSAEAFF. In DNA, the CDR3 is TGTGCCAGCAGGGACAGGGATCTCTCGGCTGAAGCTTTCTTT.

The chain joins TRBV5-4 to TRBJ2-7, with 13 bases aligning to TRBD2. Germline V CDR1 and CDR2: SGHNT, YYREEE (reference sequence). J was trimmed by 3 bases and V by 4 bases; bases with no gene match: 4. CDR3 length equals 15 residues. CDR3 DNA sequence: TGTGCCAGCAGCACCGGGACTAGCGGGATCTACGAGCAGTACTTC. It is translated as CASSTGTSGIYEQYF.

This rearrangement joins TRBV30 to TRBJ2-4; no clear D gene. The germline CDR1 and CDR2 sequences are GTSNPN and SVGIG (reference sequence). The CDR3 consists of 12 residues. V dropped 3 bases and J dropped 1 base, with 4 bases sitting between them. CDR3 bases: TGTGCCTGGAGAGCGGCCAAAAACATTCAGTACTTC. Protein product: CAWRAAKNIQYF.

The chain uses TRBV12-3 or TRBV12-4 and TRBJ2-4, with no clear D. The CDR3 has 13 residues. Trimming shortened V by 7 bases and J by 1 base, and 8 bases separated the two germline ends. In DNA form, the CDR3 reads TGTGCCAGCAAGGCCGGGGCCAAAAACATTCAGTACTTC. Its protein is CASKAGAKNIQYF.

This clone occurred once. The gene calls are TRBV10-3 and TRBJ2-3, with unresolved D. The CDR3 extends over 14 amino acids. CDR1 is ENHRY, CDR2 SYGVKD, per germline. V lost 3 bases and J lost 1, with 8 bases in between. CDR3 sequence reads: CAISDLGRTDTQYF. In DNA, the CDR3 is TGTGCCATCAGTGACTTGGGCCGCACAGATACGCAGTATTTT.

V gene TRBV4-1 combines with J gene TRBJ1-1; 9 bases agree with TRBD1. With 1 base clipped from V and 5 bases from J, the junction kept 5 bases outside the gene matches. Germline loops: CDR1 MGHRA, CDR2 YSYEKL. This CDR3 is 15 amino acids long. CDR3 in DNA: TGCGCCAGCAGCCAAGTTGGGACAGGGTTAACTGAAGCTTTCTTT. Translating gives CASSQVGTGLTEAFF.

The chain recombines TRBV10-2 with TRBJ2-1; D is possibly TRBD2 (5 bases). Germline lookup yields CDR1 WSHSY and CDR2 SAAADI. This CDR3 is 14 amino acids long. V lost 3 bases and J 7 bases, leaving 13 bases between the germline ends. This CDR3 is CASSDQGLTNEQFF. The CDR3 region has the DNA TGCGCCAGCAGTGATCAAGGACTGACTAATGAGCAGTTCTTC.

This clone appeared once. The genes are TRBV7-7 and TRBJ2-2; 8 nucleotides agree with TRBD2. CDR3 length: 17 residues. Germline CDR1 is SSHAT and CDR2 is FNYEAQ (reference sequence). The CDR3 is CAVGFLSSGSLSGELFF. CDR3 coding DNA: TGTGCTGTAGGATTCCTTTCCAGCGGGAGCCTGTCCGGGGAGCTGTTTTTT.

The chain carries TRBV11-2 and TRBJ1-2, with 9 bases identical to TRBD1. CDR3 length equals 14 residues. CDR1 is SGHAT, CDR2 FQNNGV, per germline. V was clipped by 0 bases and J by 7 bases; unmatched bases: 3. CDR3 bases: TGTGCCAGCAGCTTAGACCCGGACAGGGGTGGCTACACCTTC. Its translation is CASSLDPDRGGYTF.

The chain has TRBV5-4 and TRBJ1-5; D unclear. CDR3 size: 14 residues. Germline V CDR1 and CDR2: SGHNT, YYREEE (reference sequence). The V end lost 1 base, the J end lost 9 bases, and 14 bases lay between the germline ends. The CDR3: CASSLREGSGPQHF. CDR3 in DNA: TGTGCCAGCAGCTTGCGGGAAGGTTCAGGGCCCCAGCATTTT. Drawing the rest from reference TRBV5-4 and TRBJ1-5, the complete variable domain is ETGVTQSPTHLIKTRGQQVTLRCSSQSGHNTVSWYQQALGQGPQFIFQYYREEENGRGNFPPRFSGLQFPNYSSELNVNALELDDSALYLCASSLREGSGPQHFGDGTRLSIL.

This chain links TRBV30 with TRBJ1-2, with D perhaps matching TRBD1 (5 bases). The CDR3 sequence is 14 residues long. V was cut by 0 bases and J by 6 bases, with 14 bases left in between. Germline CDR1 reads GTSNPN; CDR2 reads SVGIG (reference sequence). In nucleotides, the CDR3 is TGTGCCTGGAGTGTCGGGGGGAGTTCCCATGGCTACACCTTC. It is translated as CAWSVGGSSHGYTF. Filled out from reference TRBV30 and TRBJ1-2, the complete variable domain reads SQTIHQWPATLVQPVGSPLSLECTVEGTSNPNLYWYRQAAGRGLQLLFYSVGIGQISSEVPQNLSASRPQDRQFILSSKKLLLSDSGFYLCAWSVGGSSHGYTFGSGTRLTVV.

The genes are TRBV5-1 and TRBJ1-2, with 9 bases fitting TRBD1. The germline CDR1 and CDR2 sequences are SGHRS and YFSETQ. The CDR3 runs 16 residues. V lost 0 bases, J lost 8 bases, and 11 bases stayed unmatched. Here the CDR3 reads CASSLVEGGQGNGYTF. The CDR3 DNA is TGCGCCAGCAGCTTGGTCGAGGGGGGACAGGGTAACGGCTACACCTTC. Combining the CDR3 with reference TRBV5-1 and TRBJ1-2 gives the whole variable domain KAGVTQTPRYLIKTRGQQVTLSCSPISGHRSVSWYQQTPGQGLQFLFEYFSETQRNKGNFPGRFSGRQFSNSRSEMNVSTLELGDSALYLCASSLVEGGQGNGYTFGSGTRLTVV.

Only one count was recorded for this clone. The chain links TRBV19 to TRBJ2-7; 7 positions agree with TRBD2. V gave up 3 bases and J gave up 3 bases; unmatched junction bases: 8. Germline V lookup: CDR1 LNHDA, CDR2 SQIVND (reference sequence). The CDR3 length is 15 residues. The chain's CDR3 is CASSIGKSGGYEQYF. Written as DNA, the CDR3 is TGTGCCAGTAGTATCGGGAAATCGGGAGGCTACGAGCAGTACTTC.

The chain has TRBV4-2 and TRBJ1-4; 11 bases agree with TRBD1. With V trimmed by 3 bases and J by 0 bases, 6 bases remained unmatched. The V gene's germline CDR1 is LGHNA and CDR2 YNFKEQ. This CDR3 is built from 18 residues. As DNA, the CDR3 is TGTGCCAGCAGCCACGCCGGGACAGGGGGTTCAACTAATGAAAAACTGTTTTTT. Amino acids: CASSHAGTGGSTNEKLFF.

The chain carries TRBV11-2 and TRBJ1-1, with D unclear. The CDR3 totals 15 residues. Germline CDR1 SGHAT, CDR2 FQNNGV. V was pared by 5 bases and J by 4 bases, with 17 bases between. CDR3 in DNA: TGTGCCAGCAGCCTAGGTTGGGGAGTGAGCACTGAAGCTTTCTTT. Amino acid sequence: CASSLGWGVSTEAFF.

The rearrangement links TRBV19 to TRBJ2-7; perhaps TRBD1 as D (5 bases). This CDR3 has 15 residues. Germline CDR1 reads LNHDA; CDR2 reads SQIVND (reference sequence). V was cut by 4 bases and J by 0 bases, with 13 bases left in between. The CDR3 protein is CASSTGGQGSYEQYF. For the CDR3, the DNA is TGTGCCAGTAGTACTGGCGGACAAGGCTCCTACGAGCAGTACTTC. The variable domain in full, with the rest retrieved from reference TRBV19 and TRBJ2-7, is DGGITQSPKYLFRKEGQNVTLSCEQNLNHDAMYWYRQDPGQGLRLIYYSQIVNDFQKGDIAEGYSVSREKKESFPLTVTSAQKNPTAFYLCASSTGGQGSYEQYFGPGTRLTVT.

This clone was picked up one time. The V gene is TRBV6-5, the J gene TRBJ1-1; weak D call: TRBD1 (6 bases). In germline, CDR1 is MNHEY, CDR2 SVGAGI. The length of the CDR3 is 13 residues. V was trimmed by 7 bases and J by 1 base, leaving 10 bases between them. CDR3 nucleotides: TGTGCCAGCAAAAGACAGGCGAACACTGAAGCTTTCTTT. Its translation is CASKRQANTEAFF.

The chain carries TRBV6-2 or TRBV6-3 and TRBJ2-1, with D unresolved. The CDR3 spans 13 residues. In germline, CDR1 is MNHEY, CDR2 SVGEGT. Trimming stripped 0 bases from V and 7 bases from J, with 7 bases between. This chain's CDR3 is CASSYSLRNEQFF. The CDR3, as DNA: TGTGCCAGCAGTTACTCTCTACGGAATGAGCAGTTCTTC.

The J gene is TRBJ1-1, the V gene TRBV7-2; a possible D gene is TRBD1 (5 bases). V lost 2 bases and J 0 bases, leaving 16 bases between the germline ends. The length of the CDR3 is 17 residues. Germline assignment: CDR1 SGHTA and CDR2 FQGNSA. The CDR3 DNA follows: TGTGCCAGCAGCTTATCGGGGGTCGGGGGGATGAACACTGAAGCTTTCTTT. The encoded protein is CASSLSGVGGMNTEAFF.

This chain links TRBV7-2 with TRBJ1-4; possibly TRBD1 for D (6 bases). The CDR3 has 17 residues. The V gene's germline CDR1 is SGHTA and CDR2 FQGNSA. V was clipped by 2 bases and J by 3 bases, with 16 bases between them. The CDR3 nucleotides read TGTGCCAGCAGCTTAAACGGGGGGCTCCGTCCTAATGAAAAACTGTTTTTT. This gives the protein CASSLNGGLRPNEKLFF.

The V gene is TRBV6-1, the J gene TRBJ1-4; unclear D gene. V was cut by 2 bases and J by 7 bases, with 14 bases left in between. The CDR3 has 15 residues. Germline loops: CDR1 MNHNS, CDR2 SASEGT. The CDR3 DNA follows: TGTGCCAGCAGTGAATACTACGGGAGGATTGAAAAACTGTTTTTT. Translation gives CASSEYYGRIEKLFF.

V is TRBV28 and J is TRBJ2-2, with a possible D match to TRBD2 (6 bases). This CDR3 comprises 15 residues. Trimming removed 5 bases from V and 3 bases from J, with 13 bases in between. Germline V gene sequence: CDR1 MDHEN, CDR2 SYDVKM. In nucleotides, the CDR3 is TGTGCCAGCAGTCTCGGGAGTAAGCACACCGGGGAGCTGTTTTTT. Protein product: CASSLGSKHTGELFF.

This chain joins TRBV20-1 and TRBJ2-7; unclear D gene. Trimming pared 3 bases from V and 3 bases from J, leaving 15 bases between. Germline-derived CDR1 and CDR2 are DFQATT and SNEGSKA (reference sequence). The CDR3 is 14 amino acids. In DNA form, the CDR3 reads TGCAGTGCTAGTGGGTCTATAGCTAGCTACGAGCAGTACTTC. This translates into CSASGSIASYEQYF.

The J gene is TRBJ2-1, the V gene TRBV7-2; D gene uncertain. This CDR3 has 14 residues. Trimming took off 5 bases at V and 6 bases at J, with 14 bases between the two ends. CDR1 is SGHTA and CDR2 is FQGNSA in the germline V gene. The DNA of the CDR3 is TGTGCCAGCAGCCCAGATGCTCCCAGCAATGAGCAGTTCTTC. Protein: CASSPDAPSNEQFF.

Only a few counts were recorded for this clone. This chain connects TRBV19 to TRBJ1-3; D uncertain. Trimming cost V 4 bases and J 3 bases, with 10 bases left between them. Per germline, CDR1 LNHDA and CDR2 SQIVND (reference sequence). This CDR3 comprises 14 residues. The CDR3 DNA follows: TGTGCCAGTAGTACCCCGAGGAGTGGAAACACCATATATTTT. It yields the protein CASSTPRSGNTIYF.